This TCR beta chain comes out of a study of T cells in women clearing cervical HPV infection. Overall study context: Controls' single incident HPV16 infection cleared within 12 months without precancer. Case blood was drawn a median about 160 days after lesion detection. Study conclusions and caveats: Cases carried less TRBV6-7 than controls: 0.11% versus 0.16%.

Comments on this clone: Its antigen is undetermined. Read data end 3 residues before the CDR3 end; the end is taken from the germline J gene.

This CDR3 contains 16 residues. With V trimmed by 0 bases and J by 1 base, 0 bases remained unmatched. Germline CDR1 and CDR2: SGHRS and YFSETQ. The table came from immunoSEQ multiplex PCR; TCRdb's copy has only in-frame clones and leaves some out. This sample's table reports more than 45,000 clones. This TCR came from a woman between 18 and 75 years old with a cervical HPV16 infection that either progressed to CIN3+ or cleared (not recorded which). Sequencing was performed on blood buffy coat. The genes are TRBV5-1 and TRBJ2-3, with 12 positions matching TRBD2. The CDR3 is CASSLGLAGGTDTQYF. The CDR3 bases that were read are TGCGCCAGCAGCTTGGGACTAGCGGGGGGCACAGATACG.